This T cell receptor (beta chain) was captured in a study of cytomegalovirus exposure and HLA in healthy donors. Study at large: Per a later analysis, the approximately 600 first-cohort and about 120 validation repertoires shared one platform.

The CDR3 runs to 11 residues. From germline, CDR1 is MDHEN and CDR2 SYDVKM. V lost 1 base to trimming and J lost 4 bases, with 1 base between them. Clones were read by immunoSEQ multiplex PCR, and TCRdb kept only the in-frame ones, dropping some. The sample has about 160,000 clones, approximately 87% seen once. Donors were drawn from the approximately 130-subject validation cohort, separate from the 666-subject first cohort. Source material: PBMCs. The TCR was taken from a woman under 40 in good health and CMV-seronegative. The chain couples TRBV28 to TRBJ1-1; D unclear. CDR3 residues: CASSLFTEAFF. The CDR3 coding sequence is TGTGCCAGCAGTTTATTCACTGAAGCTTTCTTT.